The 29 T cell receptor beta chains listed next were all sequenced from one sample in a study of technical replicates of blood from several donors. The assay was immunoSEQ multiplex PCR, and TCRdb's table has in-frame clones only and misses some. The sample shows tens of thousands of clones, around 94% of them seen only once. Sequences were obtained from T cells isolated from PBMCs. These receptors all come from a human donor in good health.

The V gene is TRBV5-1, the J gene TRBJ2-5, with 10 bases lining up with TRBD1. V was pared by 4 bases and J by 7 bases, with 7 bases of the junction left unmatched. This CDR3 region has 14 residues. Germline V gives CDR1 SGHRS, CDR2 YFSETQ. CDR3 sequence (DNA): TGCGCCAGCAGCCTAGGGACAGGGGATGGGACCCAGTACTTC. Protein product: CASSLGTGDGTQYF.

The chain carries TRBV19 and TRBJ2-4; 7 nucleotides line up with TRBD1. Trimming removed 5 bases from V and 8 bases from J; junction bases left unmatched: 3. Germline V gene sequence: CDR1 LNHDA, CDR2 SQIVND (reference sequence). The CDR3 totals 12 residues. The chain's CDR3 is CASSGDSYIQYF. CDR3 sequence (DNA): TGTGCCAGTAGTGGGGACAGTTACATTCAGTACTTC. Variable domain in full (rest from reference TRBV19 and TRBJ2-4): DGGITQSPKYLFRKEGQNVTLSCEQNLNHDAMYWYRQDPGQGLRLIYYSQIVNDFQKGDIAEGYSVSREKKESFPLTVTSAQKNPTAFYLCASSGDSYIQYFGAGTRLSVL.

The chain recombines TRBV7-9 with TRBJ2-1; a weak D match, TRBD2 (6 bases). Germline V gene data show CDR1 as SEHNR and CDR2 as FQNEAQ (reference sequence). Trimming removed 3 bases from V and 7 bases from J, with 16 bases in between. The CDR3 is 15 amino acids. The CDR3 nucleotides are TGTGCCAGCAGCTTTACCGGGACTTTTGGGAATGAGCAGTTCTTC. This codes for CASSFTGTFGNEQFF.

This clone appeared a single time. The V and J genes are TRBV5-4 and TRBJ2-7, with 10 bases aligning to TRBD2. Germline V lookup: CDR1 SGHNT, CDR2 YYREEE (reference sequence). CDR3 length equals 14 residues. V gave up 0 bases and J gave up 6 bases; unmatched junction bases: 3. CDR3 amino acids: CASSLELAGSEQYF. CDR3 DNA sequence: TGTGCCAGCAGCTTGGAACTAGCGGGGAGCGAGCAGTACTTC.

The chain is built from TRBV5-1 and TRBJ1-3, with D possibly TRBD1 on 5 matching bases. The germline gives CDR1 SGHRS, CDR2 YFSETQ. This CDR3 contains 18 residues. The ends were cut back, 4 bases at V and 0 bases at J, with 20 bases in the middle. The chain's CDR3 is CASSLLPGLQSSGNTIYF. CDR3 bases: TGCGCCAGCAGCCTCCTTCCGGGACTTCAGAGCTCTGGAAACACCATATATTTT.

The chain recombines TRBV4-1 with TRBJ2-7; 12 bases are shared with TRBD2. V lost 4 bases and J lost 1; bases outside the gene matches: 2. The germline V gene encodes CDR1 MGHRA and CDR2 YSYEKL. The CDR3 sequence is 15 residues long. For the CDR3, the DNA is TGCGCCAGCAGCCCTAGCGGGGGGGTATCCTACGAGCAGTACTTC. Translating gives CASSPSGGVSYEQYF.

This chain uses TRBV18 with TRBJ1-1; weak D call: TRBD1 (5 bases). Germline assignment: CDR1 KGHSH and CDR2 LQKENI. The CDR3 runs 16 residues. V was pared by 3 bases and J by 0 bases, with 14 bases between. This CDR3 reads CASSPRQTDMNTEAFF. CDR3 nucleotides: TGTGCCAGCTCACCCCGACAGACCGATATGAACACTGAAGCTTTCTTT.

The CDR3 DNA reads as TGTGCCATCAGTGCGGGGACAGGGGGAAACACCATATATTTT. Its protein product is CAISAGTGGNTIYF. The V gene is TRBV10-3, the J gene TRBJ1-3, with 9 bases fitting TRBD1. The CDR3 is 14 amino acids. Germline V gene lookup returns CDR1 ENHRY and CDR2 SYGVKD. The trim removed 4 bases at V and 4 bases at J, leaving 2 bases unmatched.

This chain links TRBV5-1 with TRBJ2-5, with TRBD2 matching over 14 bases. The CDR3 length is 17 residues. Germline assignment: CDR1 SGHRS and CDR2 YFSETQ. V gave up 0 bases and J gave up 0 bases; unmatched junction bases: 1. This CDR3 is CASSLGLAGGNQETQYF. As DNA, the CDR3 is TGCGCCAGCAGCTTGGGACTAGCGGGGGGGAACCAAGAGACCCAGTACTTC.

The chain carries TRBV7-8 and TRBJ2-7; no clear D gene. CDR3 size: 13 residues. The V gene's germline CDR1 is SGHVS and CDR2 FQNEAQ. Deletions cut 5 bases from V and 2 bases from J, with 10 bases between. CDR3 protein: CASSDFTTYEQYF. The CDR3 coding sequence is TGTGCCAGCAGCGACTTTACTACCTACGAGCAGTACTTC.

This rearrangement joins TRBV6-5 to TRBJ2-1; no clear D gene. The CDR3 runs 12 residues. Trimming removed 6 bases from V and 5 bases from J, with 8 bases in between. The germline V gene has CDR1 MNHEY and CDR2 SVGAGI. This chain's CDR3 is CASRTLDNEQFF. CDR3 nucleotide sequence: TGTGCCAGCAGAACCTTAGACAATGAGCAGTTCTTC.

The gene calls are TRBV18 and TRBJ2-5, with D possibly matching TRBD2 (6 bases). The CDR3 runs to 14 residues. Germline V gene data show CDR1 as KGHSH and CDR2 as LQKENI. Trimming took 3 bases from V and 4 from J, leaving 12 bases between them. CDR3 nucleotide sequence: TGTGCCAGCTCACCTCCGACTAGGTTAGAGACCCAGTACTTC. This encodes CASSPPTRLETQYF.

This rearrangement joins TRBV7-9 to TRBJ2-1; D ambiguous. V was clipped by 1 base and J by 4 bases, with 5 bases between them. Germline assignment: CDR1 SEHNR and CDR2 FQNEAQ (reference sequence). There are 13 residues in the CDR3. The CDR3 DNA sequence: TGTGCCAGCAGCTTAGACGGGTACAATGAGCAGTTCTTC. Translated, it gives CASSLDGYNEQFF.

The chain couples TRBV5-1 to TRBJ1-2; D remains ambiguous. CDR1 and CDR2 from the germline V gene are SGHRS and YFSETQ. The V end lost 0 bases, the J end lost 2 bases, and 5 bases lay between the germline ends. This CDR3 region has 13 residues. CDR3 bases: TGCGCCAGCAGCTTGGCCGAGAACTATGGCTACACCTTC. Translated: CASSLAENYGYTF.

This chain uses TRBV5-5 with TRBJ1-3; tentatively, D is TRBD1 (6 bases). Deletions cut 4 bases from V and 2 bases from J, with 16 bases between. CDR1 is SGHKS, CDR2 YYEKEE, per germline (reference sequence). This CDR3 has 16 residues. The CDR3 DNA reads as TGTGCCAGCAGCATGCGGGGGACATTTCCTGGAAACACCATATATTTT. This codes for CASSMRGTFPGNTIYF.

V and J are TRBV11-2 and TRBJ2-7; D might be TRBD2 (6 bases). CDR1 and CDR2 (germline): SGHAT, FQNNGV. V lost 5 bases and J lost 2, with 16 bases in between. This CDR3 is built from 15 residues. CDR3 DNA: TGTGCCAGCAGCCCCCTTGCTAGCGCAACCTACGAGCAGTACTTC. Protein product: CASSPLASATYEQYF.

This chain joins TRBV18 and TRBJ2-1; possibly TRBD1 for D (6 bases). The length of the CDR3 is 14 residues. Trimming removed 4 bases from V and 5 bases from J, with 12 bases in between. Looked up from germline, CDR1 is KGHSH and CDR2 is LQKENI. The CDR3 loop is CASSLPDSHNEQFF. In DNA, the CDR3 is TGTGCCAGCTCACTCCCGGACAGCCACAATGAGCAGTTCTTC.

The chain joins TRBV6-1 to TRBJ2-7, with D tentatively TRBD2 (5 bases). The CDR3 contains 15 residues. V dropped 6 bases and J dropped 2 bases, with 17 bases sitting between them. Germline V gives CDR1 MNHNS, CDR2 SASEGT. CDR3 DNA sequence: TGTGCCAGCAGGGGGAGACACGATTACCCCTACGAGCAGTACTTC. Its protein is CASRGRHDYPYEQYF.

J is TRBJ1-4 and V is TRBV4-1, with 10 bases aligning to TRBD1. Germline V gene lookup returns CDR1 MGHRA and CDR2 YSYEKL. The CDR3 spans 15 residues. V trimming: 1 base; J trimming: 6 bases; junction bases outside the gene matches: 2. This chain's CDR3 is CASSQAGTGDEKLFF. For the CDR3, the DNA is TGCGCCAGCAGCCAAGCCGGGACAGGGGATGAAAAACTGTTTTTT.

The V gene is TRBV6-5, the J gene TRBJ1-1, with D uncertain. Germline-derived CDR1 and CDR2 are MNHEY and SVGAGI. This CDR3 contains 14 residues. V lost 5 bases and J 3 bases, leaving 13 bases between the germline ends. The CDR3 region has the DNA TGTGCCAGCAGTCGAACGGGAAGGGACACTGAAGCTTTCTTT. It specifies CASSRTGRDTEAFF.

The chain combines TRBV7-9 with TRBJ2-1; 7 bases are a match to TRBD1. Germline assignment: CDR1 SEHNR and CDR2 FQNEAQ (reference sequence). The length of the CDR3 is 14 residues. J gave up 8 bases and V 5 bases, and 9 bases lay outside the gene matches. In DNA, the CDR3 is TGTGCCAGCAGCATGGGACAGACCAGGGATGAGCAGTTCTTC. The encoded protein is CASSMGQTRDEQFF. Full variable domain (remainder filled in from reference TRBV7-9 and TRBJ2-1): DTGVSQNPRHKITKRGQNVTFRCDPISEHNRLYWYRQTLGQGPEFLTYFQNEAQLEKSRLLSDRFSAERPKGSFSTLEIQRTEQGDSAMYLCASSMGQTRDEQFFGPGTRLTVL.

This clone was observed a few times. CDR3 protein: CASSGTGGKGSAPLHF. The CDR3 DNA reads TGCGCCAGCAGCGGAACAGGGGGCAAAGGATCGGCGCCCCTCCACTTT. The genes are TRBV5-1 and TRBJ1-6, with 9 nucleotides matching TRBD1. Germline V gene data show CDR1 as SGHRS and CDR2 as YFSETQ. V gave up 4 bases and J gave up 13 bases; unmatched junction bases: 15. This CDR3 is built from 16 residues.

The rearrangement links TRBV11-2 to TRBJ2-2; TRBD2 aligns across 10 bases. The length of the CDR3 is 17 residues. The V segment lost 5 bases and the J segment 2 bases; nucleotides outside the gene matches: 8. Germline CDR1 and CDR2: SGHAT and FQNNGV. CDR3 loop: CASSKGGLAFNTGELFF. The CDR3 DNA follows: TGTGCCAGCAGCAAGGGGGGACTAGCGTTTAACACCGGGGAGCTGTTTTTT.

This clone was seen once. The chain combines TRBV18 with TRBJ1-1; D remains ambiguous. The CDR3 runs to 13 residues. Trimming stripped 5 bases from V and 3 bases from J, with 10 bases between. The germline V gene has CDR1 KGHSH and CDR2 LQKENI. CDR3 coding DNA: TGTGCCAGCTCAAGAGGGCAGGACACTGAAGCTTTCTTT. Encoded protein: CASSRGQDTEAFF.

The CDR3 reads CASSHPLESQYF. CDR3 in DNA: TGTGCCAGCAGCCACCCCTTGGAGTCCCAGTACTTC. The chain has TRBV11-1 and TRBJ2-5; D ambiguous. Germline assignment: CDR1 SGHAT and CDR2 FQDESV (reference sequence). V was cut by 5 bases and J by 9 bases, with 13 bases left in between. The CDR3 extends over 12 amino acids.

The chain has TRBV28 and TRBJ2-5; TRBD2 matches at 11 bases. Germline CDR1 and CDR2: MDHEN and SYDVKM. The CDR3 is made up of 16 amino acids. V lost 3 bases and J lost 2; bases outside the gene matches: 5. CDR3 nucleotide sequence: TGTGCCAGCAGTTTTAGCCTAGCGGGGGGTCAAGAGACCCAGTACTTC. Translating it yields CASSFSLAGGQETQYF.

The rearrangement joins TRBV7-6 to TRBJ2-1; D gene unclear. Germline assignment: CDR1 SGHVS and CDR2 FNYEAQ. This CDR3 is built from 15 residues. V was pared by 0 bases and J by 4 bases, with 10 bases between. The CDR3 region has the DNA TGTGCCAGCAGCTTAGCAATAGAATATTACAATGAGCAGTTCTTC. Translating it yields CASSLAIEYYNEQFF. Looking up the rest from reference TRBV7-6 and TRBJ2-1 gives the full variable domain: GAGVSQSPRYKVTKRGQDVALRCDPISGHVSLYWYRQALGQGPEFLTYFNYEAQQDKSGLPNDRFSAERPEGSISTLTIQRTEQRDSAMYRCASSLAIEYYNEQFFGPGTRLTVL.

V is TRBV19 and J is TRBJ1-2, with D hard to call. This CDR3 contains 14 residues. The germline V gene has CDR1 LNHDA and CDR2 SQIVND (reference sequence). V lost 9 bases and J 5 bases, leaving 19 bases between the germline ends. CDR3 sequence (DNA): TGTGCCAGCATCCCGCCGGGGATCGGGTATGGCTACACCTTC. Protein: CASIPPGIGYGYTF. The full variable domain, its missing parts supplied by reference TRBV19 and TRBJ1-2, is DGGITQSPKYLFRKEGQNVTLSCEQNLNHDAMYWYRQDPGQGLRLIYYSQIVNDFQKGDIAEGYSVSREKKESFPLTVTSAQKNPTAFYLCASIPPGIGYGYTFGSGTRLTVV.

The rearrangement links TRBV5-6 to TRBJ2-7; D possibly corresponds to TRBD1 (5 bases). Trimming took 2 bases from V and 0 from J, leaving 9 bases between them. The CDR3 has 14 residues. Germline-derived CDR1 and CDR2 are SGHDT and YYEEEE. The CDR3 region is CASSFQGSSYEQYF. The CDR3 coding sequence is TGTGCCAGCAGCTTCCAGGGAAGCTCCTACGAGCAGTACTTC.